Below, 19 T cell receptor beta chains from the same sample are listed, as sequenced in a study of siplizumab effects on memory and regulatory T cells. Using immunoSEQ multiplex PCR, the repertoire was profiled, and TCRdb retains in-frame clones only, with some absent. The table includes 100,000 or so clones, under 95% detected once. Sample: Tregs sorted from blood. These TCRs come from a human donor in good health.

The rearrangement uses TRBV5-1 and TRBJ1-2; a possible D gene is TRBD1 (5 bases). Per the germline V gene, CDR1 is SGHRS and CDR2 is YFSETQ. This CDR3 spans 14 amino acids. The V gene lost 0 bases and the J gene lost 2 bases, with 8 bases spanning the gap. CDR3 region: CASSLATVNYGYTF. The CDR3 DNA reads TGCGCCAGCAGCTTGGCGACAGTGAACTATGGCTACACCTTC. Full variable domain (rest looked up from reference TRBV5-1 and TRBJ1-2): KAGVTQTPRYLIKTRGQQVTLSCSPISGHRSVSWYQQTPGQGLQFLFEYFSETQRNKGNFPGRFSGRQFSNSRSEMNVSTLELGDSALYLCASSLATVNYGYTFGSGTRLTVV.

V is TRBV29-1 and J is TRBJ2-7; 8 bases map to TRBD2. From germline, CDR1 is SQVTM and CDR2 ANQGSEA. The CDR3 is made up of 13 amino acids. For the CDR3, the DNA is TGCAGTGCCGGGACTAGTCATTCCTACGAGCAGTACTTC. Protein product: CSAGTSHSYEQYF.

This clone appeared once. The CDR3 DNA sequence: TGTGCCAGCAACCTCCTAGCGGGACGGCGCTACGAGCAGTACTTC. This codes for CASNLLAGRRYEQYF. This chain connects TRBV2 to TRBJ2-7, with 9 nucleotides matching TRBD2. The germline V gene has CDR1 SNHLY and CDR2 FYNNEI. The CDR3 is made up of 15 amino acids. V shed 7 bases and J 3 bases; nucleotides not matched to a gene: 10.

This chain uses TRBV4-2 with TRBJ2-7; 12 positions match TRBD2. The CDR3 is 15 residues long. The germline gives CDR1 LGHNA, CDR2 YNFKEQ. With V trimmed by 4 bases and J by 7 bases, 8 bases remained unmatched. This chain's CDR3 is CASSRETSGSSEQYF. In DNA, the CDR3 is TGTGCCAGCAGCCGAGAGACTAGCGGGAGTAGTGAGCAGTACTTC.

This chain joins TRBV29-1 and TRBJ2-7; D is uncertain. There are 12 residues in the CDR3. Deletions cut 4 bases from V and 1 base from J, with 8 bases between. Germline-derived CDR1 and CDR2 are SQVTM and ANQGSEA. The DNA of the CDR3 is TGCAGCGTTGTGTGGCGGTCCTACGAGCAGTACTTC. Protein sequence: CSVVWRSYEQYF.

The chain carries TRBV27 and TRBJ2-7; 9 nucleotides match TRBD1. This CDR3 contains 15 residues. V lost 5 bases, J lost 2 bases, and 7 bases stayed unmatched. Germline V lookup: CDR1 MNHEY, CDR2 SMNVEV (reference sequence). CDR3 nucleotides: TGTGCCAGCAGTCCTACGGGACAGGGTCCCTACGAGCAGTACTTC. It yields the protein CASSPTGQGPYEQYF.

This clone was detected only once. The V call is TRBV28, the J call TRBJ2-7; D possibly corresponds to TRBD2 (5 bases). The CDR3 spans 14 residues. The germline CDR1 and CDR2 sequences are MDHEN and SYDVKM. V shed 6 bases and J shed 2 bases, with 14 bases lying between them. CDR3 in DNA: TGTGCCAGCAGCCCACCGGGATGGGCCTACGAGCAGTACTTC. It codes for CASSPPGWAYEQYF.

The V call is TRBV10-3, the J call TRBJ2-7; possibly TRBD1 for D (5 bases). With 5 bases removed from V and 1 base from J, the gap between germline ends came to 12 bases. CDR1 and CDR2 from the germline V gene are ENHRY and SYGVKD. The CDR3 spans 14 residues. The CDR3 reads CAISQAGLSYEQYF. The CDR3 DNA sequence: TGTGCCATCAGTCAAGCAGGGCTTTCCTACGAGCAGTACTTC.

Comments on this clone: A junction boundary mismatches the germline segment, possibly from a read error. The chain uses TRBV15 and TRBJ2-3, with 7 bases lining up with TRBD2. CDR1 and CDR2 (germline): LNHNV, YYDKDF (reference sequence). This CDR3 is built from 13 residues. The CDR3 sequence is CATSSSSTAGCLF. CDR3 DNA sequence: TGTGCCACCAGCAGCTCAAGTACAGCGGGGTGTCTATTT. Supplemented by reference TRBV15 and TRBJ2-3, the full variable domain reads DAMVIQNPRYQVTQFGKPVTLSCSQTLNHNVMYWYQQKSSQAPKLLFHYYDKDFNNEADTPDNFQSRRPNTSFCFLDIRSPGLGDTAMYLCATSSSSTAGCLFGPGTRLTVL.

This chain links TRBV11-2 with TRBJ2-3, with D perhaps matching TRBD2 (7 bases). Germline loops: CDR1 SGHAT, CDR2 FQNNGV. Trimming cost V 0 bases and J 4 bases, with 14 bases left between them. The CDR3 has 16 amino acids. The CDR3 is CASSLEGRGGADTQYF. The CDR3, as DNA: TGTGCCAGCAGCTTAGAAGGGAGGGGGGGCGCAGATACGCAGTATTTT.

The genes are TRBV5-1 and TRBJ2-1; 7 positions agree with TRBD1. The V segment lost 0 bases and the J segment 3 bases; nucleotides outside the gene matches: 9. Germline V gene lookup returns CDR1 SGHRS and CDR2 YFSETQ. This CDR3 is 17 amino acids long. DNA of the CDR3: TGCGCCAGCAGCTTGGGGGGACAGCCTATCCTCTACAATGAGCAGTTCTTC. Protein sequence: CASSLGGQPILYNEQFF.

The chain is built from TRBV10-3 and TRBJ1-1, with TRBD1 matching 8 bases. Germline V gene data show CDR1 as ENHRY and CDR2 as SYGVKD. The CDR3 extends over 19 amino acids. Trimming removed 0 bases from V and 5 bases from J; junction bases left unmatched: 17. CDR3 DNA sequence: TGTGCCATCAGTGAGTCGGTCCAGGGGGCTAGCCGCCCCAGGACTGAAGCTTTCTTT. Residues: CAISESVQGASRPRTEAFF.

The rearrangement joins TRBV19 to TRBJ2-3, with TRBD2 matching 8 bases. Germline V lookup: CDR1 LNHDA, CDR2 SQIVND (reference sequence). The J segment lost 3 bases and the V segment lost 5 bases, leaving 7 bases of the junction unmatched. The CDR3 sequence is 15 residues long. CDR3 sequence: CASSVGRAFTDTQYF. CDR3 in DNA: TGTGCCAGTAGTGTCGGGAGGGCCTTTACAGATACGCAGTATTTT.

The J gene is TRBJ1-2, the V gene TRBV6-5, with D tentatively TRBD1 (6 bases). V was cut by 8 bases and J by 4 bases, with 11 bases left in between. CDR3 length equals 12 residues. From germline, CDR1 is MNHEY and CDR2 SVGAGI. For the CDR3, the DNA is TGTGCCAGCCACAGGGCCAGCTATGGCTACACCTTC. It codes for CASHRASYGYTF.

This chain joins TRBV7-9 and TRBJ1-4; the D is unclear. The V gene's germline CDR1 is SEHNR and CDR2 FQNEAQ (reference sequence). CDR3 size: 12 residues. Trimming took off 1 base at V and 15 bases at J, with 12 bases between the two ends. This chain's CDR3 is CASSLGPSRVFF. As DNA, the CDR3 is TGTGCCAGCAGCTTAGGACCCTCTCGCGTGTTTTTT.

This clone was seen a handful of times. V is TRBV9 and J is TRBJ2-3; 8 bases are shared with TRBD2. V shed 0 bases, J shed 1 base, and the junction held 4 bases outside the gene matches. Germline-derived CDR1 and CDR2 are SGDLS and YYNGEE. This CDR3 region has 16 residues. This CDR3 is CASSVGNSGGTDTQYF. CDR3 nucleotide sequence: TGTGCCAGCAGCGTAGGTAATAGCGGGGGCACAGATACGCAGTATTTT.

The CDR3 loop is CASSLGGDSSPQHF. CDR3 sequence (DNA): TGCGCCAGCAGCTTGGGGGGGGACTCCTCTCCCCAGCATTTT. The chain has TRBV5-1 and TRBJ1-5; the D gene is possibly TRBD1 (5 bases). Germline assignment: CDR1 SGHRS and CDR2 YFSETQ. Trimming left V 0 bases short and J 10 bases short, with 14 bases between. This CDR3 is built from 14 residues.

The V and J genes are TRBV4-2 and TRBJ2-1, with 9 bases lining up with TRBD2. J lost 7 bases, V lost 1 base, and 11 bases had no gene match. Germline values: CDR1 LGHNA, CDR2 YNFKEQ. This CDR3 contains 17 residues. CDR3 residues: CASSQGGLAGRGNEQFF. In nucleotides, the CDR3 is TGTGCCAGCAGCCAAGGCGGGCTAGCGGGGAGGGGAAATGAGCAGTTCTTC.

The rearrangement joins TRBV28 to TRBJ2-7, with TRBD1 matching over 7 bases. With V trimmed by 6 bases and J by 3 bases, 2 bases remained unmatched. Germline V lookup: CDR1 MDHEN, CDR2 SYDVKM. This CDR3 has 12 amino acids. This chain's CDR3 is CASRTGRYEQYF. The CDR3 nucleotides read TGTGCCAGCAGGACAGGGCGCTACGAGCAGTACTTC.